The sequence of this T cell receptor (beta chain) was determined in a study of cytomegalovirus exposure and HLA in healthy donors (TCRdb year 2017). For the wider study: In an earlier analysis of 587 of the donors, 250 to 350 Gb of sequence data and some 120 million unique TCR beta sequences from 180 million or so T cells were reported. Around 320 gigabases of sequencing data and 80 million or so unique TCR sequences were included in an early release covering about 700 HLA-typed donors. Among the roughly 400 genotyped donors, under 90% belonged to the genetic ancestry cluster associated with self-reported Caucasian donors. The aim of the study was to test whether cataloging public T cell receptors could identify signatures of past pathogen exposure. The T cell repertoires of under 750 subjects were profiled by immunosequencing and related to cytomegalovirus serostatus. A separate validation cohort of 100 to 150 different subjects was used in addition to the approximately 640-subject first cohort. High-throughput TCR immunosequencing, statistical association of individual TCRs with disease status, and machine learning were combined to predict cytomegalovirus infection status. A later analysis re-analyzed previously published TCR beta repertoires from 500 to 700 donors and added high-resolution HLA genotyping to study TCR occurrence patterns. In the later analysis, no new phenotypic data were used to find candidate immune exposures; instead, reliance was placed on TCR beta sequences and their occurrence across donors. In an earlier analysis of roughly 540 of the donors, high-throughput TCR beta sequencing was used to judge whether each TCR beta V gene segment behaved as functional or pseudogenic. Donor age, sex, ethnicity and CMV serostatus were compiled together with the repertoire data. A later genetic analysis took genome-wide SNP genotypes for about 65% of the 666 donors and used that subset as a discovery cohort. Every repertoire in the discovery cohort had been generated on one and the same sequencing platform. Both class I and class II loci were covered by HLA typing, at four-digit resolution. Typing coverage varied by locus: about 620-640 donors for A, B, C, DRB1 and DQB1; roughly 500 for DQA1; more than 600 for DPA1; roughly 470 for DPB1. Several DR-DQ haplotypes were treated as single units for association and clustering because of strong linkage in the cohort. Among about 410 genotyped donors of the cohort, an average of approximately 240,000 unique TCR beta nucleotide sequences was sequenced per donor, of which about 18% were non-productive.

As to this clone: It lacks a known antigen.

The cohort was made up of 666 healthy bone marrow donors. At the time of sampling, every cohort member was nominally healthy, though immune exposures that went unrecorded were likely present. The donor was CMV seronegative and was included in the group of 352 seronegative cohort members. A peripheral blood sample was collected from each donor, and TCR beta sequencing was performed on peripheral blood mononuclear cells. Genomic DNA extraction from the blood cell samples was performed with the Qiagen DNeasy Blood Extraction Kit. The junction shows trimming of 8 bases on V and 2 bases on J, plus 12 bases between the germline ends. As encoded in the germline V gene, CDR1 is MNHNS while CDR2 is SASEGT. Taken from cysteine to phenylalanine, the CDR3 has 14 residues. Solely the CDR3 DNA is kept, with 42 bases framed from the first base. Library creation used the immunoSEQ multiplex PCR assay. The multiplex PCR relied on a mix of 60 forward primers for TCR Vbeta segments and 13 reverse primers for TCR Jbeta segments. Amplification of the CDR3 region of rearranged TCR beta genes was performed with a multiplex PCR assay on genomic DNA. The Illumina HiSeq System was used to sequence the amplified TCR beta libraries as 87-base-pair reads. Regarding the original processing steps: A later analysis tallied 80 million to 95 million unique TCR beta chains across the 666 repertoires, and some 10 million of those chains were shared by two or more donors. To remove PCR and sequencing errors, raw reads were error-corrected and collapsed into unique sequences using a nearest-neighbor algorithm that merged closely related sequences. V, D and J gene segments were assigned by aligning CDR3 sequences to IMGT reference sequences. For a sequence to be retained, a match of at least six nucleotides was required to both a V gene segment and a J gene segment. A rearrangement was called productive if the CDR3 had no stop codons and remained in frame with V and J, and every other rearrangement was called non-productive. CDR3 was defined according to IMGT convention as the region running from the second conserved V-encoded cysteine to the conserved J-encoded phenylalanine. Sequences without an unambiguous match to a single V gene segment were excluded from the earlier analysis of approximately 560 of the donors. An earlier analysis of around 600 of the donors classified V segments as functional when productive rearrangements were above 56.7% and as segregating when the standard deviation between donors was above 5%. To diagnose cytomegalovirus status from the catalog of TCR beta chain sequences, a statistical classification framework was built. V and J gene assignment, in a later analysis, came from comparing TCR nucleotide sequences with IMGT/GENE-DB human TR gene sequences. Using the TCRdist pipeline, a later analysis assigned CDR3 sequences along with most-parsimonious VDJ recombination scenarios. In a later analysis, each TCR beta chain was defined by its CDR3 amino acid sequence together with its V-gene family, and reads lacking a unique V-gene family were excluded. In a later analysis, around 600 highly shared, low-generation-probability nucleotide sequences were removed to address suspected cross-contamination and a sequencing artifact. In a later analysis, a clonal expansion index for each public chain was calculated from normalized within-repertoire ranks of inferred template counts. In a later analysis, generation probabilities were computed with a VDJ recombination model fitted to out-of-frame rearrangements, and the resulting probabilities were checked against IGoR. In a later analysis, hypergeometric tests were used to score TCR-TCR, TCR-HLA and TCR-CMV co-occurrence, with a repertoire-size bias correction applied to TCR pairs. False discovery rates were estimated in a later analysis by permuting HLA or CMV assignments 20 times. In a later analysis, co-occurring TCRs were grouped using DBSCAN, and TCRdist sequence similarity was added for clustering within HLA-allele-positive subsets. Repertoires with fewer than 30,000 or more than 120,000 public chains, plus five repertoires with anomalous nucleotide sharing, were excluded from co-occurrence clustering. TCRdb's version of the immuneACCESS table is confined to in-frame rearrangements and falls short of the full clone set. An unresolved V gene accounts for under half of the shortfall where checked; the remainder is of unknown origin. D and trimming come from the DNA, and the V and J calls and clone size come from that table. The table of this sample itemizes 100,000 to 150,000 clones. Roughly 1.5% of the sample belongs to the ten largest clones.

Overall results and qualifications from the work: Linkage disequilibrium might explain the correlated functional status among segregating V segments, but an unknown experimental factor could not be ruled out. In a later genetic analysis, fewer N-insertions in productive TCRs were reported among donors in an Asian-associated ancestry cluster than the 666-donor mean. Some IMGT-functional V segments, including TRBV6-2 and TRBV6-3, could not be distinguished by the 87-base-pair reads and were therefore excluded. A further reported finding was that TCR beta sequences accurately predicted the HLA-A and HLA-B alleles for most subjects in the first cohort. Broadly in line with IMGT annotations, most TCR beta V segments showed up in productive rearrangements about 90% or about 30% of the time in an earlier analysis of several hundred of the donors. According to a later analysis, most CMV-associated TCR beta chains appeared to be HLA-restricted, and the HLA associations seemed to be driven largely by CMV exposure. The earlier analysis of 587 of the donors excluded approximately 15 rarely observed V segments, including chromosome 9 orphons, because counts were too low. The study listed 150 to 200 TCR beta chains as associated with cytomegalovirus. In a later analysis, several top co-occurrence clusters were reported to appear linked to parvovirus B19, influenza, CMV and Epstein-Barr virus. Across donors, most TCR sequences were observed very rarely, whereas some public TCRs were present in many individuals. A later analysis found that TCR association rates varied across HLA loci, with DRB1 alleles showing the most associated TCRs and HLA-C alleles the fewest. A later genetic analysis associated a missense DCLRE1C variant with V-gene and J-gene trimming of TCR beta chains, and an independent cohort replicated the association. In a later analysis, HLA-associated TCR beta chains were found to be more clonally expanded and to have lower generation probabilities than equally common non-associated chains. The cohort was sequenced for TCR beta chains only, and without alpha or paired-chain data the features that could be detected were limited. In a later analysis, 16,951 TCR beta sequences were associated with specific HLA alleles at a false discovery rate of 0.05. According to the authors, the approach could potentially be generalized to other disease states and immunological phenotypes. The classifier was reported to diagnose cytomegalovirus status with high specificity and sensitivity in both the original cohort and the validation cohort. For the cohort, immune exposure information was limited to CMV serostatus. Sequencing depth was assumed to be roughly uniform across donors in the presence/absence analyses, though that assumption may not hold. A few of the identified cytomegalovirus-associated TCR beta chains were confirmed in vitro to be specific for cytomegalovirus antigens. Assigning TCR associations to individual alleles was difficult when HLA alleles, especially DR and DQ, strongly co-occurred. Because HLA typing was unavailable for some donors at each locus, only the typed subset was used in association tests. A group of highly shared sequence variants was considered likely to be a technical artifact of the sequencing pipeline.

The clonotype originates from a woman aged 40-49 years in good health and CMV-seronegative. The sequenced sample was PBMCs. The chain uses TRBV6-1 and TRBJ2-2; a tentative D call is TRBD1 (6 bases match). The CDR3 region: CASQRGGNTGELFF. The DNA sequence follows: TGTGCCAGCCAGAGAGGGGGAAACACCGGGGAGCTGTTTTTT.